This T cell receptor beta chain was retrieved from a study of shared clonotypes between healthy human individuals. Repertoires were generated with immunoSEQ multiplex PCR, while TCRdb's copy carries only in-frame clones and drops some. The sample shows about 2,500,000 clones, 85% to 95% of them seen only once. On this clone: What it binds is not known.

Trimming shortened V by 0 bases and J by 9 bases, and 16 bases separated the two germline ends. The germline V gene encodes CDR1 SGDLS and CDR2 YYNGEE. This CDR3 contains 14 residues. Study observations and caveats: Clonotype sharing across donors was expected to vary with sequencing depth. Around 5.3% of naive CD4 clonotypes were shared across a handful of donors.

The sequence was obtained from a man younger than 35 in good health. Specimen: naive CD4+ T cells sorted from blood. Stated subset: CD45RA+ positively selected. The chain employs TRBV9 and TRBJ2-7; weak D call: TRBD1 (6 bases). CDR3 protein: CASSVDGQGMRQYF. Written as DNA, the CDR3 is TGTGCCAGCAGCGTAGACGGCCAGGGGATGCGGCAGTACTTC.